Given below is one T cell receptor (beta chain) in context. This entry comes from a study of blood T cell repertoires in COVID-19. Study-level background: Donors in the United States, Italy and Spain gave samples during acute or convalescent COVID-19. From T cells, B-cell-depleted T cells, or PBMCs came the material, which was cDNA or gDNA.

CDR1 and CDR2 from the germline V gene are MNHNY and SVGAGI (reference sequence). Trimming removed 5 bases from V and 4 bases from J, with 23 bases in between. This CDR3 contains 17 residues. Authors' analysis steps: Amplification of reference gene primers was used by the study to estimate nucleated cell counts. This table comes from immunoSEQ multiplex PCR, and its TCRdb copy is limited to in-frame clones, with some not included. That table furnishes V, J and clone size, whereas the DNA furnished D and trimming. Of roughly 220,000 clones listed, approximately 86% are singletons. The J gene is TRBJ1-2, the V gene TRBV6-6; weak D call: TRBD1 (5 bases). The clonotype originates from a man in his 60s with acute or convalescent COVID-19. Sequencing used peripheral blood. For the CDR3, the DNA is TGTGCCAGCAGTCCCCTGGGACGAACTAGCAAGGGCTATGGCTACACCTTC. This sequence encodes CASSPLGRTSKGYGYTF.